Presented here are 12 T cell receptor beta chains from one specimen sequenced in a study of siplizumab effects on memory and regulatory T cells. This table comes from immunoSEQ multiplex PCR, and its TCRdb copy is limited to in-frame clones, with some not included. The sample lists 40,000 to 45,000 clones, roughly 90% seen once, with 0.2% to 0.3% in the top ten. The specimen was naive CD4+ T cells sorted from blood. The receptors originated from a human donor in good health.

The rearrangement joins TRBV11-3 to TRBJ2-7; D gene ambiguous. This CDR3 contains 14 residues. Trimming removed 1 base at V and 6 bases at J, with 13 bases between. CDR1 and CDR2 (germline): SGHNT, YENEEA. CDR3 sequence reads: CASSLGEPESEQYF. CDR3 DNA: TGTGCCAGCAGCTTAGGAGAGCCAGAGAGCGAGCAGTACTTC.

Turning to this clone: A read error may produce the germline difference seen at one junction end. The chain recombines TRBV5-8 with TRBJ2-1; D is ambiguous. The CDR3 loop spans 14 amino acids. Germline V lookup: CDR1 SGHTS, CDR2 YDEGEE. The CDR3 here is CACSRVQGHNEQFF. In nucleotides, the CDR3 is TGTGCCTGCAGCCGGGTTCAAGGCCACAATGAGCAGTTCTTC.

The chain carries TRBV30 and TRBJ2-6; D is tentatively TRBD1 or TRBD2 (7 bases each). The ends were cut back, 5 bases at V and 1 base at J, with 12 bases in the middle. This CDR3 spans 15 amino acids. Germline V gene lookup returns CDR1 GTSNPN and CDR2 SVGIG (reference sequence). This CDR3 is CAWHRGGSGANVLTF. The CDR3 DNA is TGTGCCTGGCACAGGGGAGGGTCTGGGGCCAACGTCCTGACTTTC.

This clone was found once. This rearrangement joins TRBV6-5 to TRBJ2-7; tentatively, D is TRBD2 (5 bases). The germline V gene encodes CDR1 MNHEY and CDR2 SVGAGI. Trimming left V 0 bases short and J 4 bases short, with 13 bases between. The CDR3 runs to 15 residues. CDR3 nucleotide sequence: TGTGCCAGCAGTTACTCGTCGACGGGGTGGTACGAGCAGTACTTC. It specifies CASSYSSTGWYEQYF.

The rearrangement links TRBV6-5 to TRBJ1-2, with TRBD1 as a possible D gene (5 bases). Germline V gene lookup returns CDR1 MNHEY and CDR2 SVGAGI. Trimming shortened V by 4 bases and J by 13 bases, and 16 bases separated the two germline ends. There are 12 residues in the CDR3. As DNA, the CDR3 is TGTGCCAGCAGTTTGGGGGGGGTGGTCTCCACCTTC. Its protein product is CASSLGGVVSTF.

V and J are TRBV5-1 and TRBJ2-5; the D is unclear. The ends were cut back, 2 bases at V and 3 bases at J, with 2 bases in the middle. Germline assignment: CDR1 SGHRS and CDR2 YFSETQ. There are 11 residues in the CDR3. DNA of the CDR3: TGCGCCAGCAGCTTAAAAGAGACCCAGTACTTC. This encodes CASSLKETQYF.

Only one count was recorded for this clone. The chain links TRBV25-1 to TRBJ2-5; D is possibly TRBD1 or TRBD2 (5 bases each). Trimming removed 2 bases from V and 5 bases from J, with 15 bases in between. Germline loops: CDR1 MGHDK, CDR2 SYGVNS. This CDR3 is 15 amino acids long. Here the CDR3 DNA reads TGTGCCAGCAGTGAAGGATTGGGGGTGCGGGAGACCCAGTACTTC. Its protein is CASSEGLGVRETQYF.

The V call is TRBV2, the J call TRBJ1-1; D is ambiguous. V lost 5 bases and J 4 bases, leaving 11 bases between the germline ends. This CDR3 comprises 13 residues. Germline loops: CDR1 SNHLY, CDR2 FYNNEI. The CDR3 DNA sequence: TGTGCCAGCAGTCCTATTGTCGGCACTGAAGCTTTCTTT. This encodes CASSPIVGTEAFF.

The CDR3 DNA sequence: TGTGCCATCAGCTCGGACAGGGGCGAAGTTAATGGCTACACCTTC. Protein product: CAISSDRGEVNGYTF. V usage is TRBV10-3 and J usage is TRBJ1-2; 9 nucleotides line up with TRBD1. The V gene end was trimmed by 6 bases and the J gene end by 6 bases; junction bases not matched to a gene: 11. The CDR3 sequence is 15 residues long. Germline V gene data show CDR1 as ENHRY and CDR2 as SYGVKD.

This chain connects TRBV29-1 to TRBJ2-1; the D gene is possibly TRBD2 (6 bases). Trimming took 4 bases from V and 9 from J, leaving 16 bases between them. Germline V gives CDR1 SQVTM, CDR2 ANQGSEA. CDR3 length equals 13 residues. CDR3 residues: CSVGENSGGEQFF. In DNA form, the CDR3 reads TGCAGCGTTGGAGAAAATAGCGGTGGTGAGCAGTTCTTC.

The gene calls are TRBV6-1 and TRBJ1-2, with 10 bases matching TRBD1. The CDR3 sequence is 15 residues long. Germline values: CDR1 MNHNS, CDR2 SASEGT. The V gene end was trimmed by 4 bases and the J gene end by 7 bases; junction bases not matched to a gene: 9. The DNA of the CDR3 is TGTGCCAGCAGTGGAGGGGACAGGGGATTCGGTGGCTACACCTTC. Its protein is CASSGGDRGFGGYTF.

V and J are TRBV19 and TRBJ1-3; 10 nucleotides line up with TRBD1. V lost 7 bases, J lost 3 bases, and 6 bases stayed unmatched. Germline assignment: CDR1 LNHDA and CDR2 SQIVND (reference sequence). The CDR3 is 15 amino acids. CDR3 nucleotides: TGTGCCAGTACAATGGGGACAGGGGTTGGAAACACCATATATTTT. Translated: CASTMGTGVGNTIYF.